The rows below give T cell receptor beta chains drawn from one sample of a study of blood T cell repertoires in COVID-19. TCRdb's copy holds only in-frame clones and misses some; the assay was immunoSEQ multiplex PCR. This sample has roughly 200,000 clones, with roughly 76% found just once. The sequenced sample consisted of peripheral blood. These receptors were obtained from a middle-aged woman with COVID-19, enrolled during active disease. Both conserved end residues are part of each CDR3. D genes are given only for firm matches. Not all rows give a size; the values are once, few, many and, for expanded clones, a class.

d_call,v_call,clone_size,j_call,cdr3_nt,cdr3_aa
TRBD2,TRBV10-2,-,TRBJ2-7,TGCGCCAGCAGTAAACTAGCGGGAGGGACCTACGAGCAGTACTTC,CASSKLAGGTYEQYF
TRBD2,TRBV4-2,-,TRBJ2-2,TGTGCCAGCAGCCAAGATACAGCGGGAGGGGCCGGGGAGCTGTTTTTT,CASSQDTAGGAGELFF
-,TRBV5-8,-,TRBJ1-3,TGTGCCAGCAGCTTGGGCACCGGGGGGTTCTCTGGAAACACCATATATTTT,CASSLGTGGFSGNTIYF
-,TRBV19,-,TRBJ2-1,TGTGCCAGTAGCCGGGATTCGAGGCGAGATACCTACAATGAGCAGTTCTTC,CASSRDSRRDTYNEQFF
-,TRBV3-1/TRBV3-2,-,TRBJ2-2,TGTGCCAGCAGCCCCCCGGGACAAAAGAACACCGGGGAGCTGTTTTTT,CASSPPGQKNTGELFF
TRBD1,TRBV6-5,few,TRBJ1-4,TGTGCCAGCCGCTTAGACAGGGTAGACGAAAAACTGTTTTTT,CASRLDRVDEKLFF
-,TRBV19,-,TRBJ1-5,TGTGCCAGCCGGGAGGTTAGCAATCAGCCCCAGCATTTT,CASREVSNQPQHF
TRBD1,TRBV2,few,TRBJ1-1,TGTGCCAGCATCCTAGACAGGGGGAACACTGAAGCTTTCTTT,CASILDRGNTEAFF
-,TRBV7-3,few,TRBJ1-1,TGTGCCAGCAGCTATCTTTTGAACACTGAAGCTTTCTTT,CASSYLLNTEAFF
TRBD1,TRBV7-3,few,TRBJ2-3,TGTGCCAGCAGCGAATGGGGGACAGTCACAGATACGCAGTATTTT,CASSEWGTVTDTQYF
TRBD1,TRBV27,-,TRBJ2-7,TGTGCCAGCAGTTTGGGACAGCTATACGAGCAGTACTTC,CASSLGQLYEQYF
-,TRBV2,-,TRBJ1-3,TGTGCCAGCAGCCGACTCCCGAACACCATATATTTT,CASSRLPNTIYF
-,TRBV3-1/TRBV3-2,-,TRBJ1-6,TGTGCCAGCAGCCAAGATGGGAGCCCCCTTGTACCCCTCCACTTT,CASSQDGSPLVPLHF
-,TRBV7-9,-,TRBJ1-3,TGTGCCAGCAGTCGGTCGGGGAGCTCTGGAAACACCATATATTTT,CASSRSGSSGNTIYF
TRBD2,TRBV30,-,TRBJ2-1,TGTGCCTGGATTCTTGCTAGCGGGTACTACAATGAGCAGTTCTTC,CAWILASGYYNEQFF
-,TRBV7-9,-,TRBJ1-2,TGTGCCAGCAGCCCCCAGACAACCAACTATGGCTACACCTTC,CASSPQTTNYGYTF
-,TRBV29-1,-,TRBJ2-2,TGCAGCGTCTTCACCGGGGAGCTGTTTTTT,CSVFTGELFF
-,TRBV4-1,-,TRBJ2-1,TGCGCCAGCAGCCATCCGGGAGCGGGTAGGAATGAGCAGTTCTTC,CASSHPGAGRNEQFF
TRBD1,TRBV27,-,TRBJ1-1,TGTGCCAGCAGGAGACAGGGCAAGGGCACTGAAGCTTTCTTT,CASRRQGKGTEAFF
-,TRBV11-2,once,TRBJ2-7,TGTGCCAGCAGCGCGGCGGCGACCTACGAGCAGTACTTC,CASSAAATYEQYF
TRBD2,TRBV28,-,TRBJ2-3,TGTGCCAGCTCCCTCGGGGGTGCGGGAGCCCTTGATACGCAGTATTTT,CASSLGGAGALDTQYF
-,TRBV2,-,TRBJ1-1,TGTGCCAGCAGAGCCGGGACATCACAGACTGAAGCTTTCTTT,CASRAGTSQTEAFF
TRBD2,TRBV28,-,TRBJ2-7,TGTGCCAGCAGACCCCCGGGACTAGCGAACTACGAGCAGTACTTC,CASRPPGLANYEQYF
-,TRBV6-4,once,TRBJ2-2,TGTGCCAGCAGTCTAGGGGTGAACACCGGGGAGCTGTTTTTT,CASSLGVNTGELFF
-,TRBV6-5,-,TRBJ2-5,TGTGCCAGCAGTTACTCGTCCGGGGTGTGGGAGACCCAGTACTTC,CASSYSSGVWETQYF
-,TRBV5-1,-,TRBJ2-1,TGCGCCAGCTCAGGGGACGAACTACTCTACAATGAGCAGTTCTTC,CASSGDELLYNEQFF
TRBD2,TRBV28,-,TRBJ2-7,TGTGCCAGCAGCCATGGACGAGAGCCTAGCGGGAGACGGGACGAGCAGTACTTC,CASSHGREPSGRRDEQYF
TRBD1,TRBV7-8,-,TRBJ1-4,TGTGCCAGCAGCCCCGACAGGGGGCGTAATGAAAAACTGTTTTTT,CASSPDRGRNEKLFF
-,TRBV7-9,-,TRBJ2-5,TGTGCCAGCAGCACCACCTCACAGGCGAACCAAGAGACCCAGTACTTC,CASSTTSQANQETQYF
TRBD1,TRBV6-5,few,TRBJ2-3,TGTGCCAGCAGGACCGGGACAGGGGGGCGGGCGCAGTATTTT,CASRTGTGGRAQYF
TRBD2,TRBV30,-,TRBJ2-3,TGTGCCTGGAGTCCTCCGGGACTAGCGGCTATCACAGATACGCAGTATTTT,CAWSPPGLAAITDTQYF
TRBD1,TRBV5-1,-,TRBJ2-1,TGCGCCAGCAGCCCGGACAGGGGATTCTACAATGAGCAGTTCTTC,CASSPDRGFYNEQFF
TRBD1,TRBV5-4,-,TRBJ2-3,TGTGCCAGCGGACAGGGGGCGTCAGATACGCAGTATTTT,CASGQGASDTQYF
TRBD1,TRBV6-5,-,TRBJ2-7,TGTGCCAGCAGCGTAACAGGGGGCTACGAGCAGTACTTC,CASSVTGGYEQYF
-,TRBV7-2,-,TRBJ2-1,TGTGCCAGCAGCTTGAGTAGCGGCGGGAATGAGCAGTTCTTC,CASSLSSGGNEQFF
TRBD1,TRBV2,-,TRBJ1-1,TGTGCCAGCAGCAGGACAGGGATCATGAACACTGAAGCTTTCTTT,CASSRTGIMNTEAFF
-,TRBV6-2/TRBV6-3,-,TRBJ2-1,TGTGCCAGCAGCCCTAATCGGGAGCAGTTCTTC,CASSPNREQFF
-,TRBV15,-,TRBJ2-2,TGTGCCACCAGCAGAACCCCAGAGAACACCGGGGAGCTGTTTTTT,CATSRTPENTGELFF
TRBD1,TRBV13,-,TRBJ1-3,TGTGCCAGCAATTCCGGGACAGGGACTAGTGTCCTCTTT,CASNSGTGTSVLF
TRBD1,TRBV6-5,-,TRBJ2-1,TGTGCCAGCAGGTCACAGGGGACCAGGGGCAATGAGCAGTTCTTC,CASRSQGTRGNEQFF
-,TRBV18,-,TRBJ1-3,TGTGCCAGCTCACTTCAAGGACAGAGCTCTGGAAACACCATATATTTT,CASSLQGQSSGNTIYF
-,TRBV18,-,TRBJ2-3,TGTGCCAGCTCACCCGGGGAGGCAGATACGCAGTATTTT,CASSPGEADTQYF
TRBD1,TRBV7-8,-,TRBJ2-3,TGTGCCAGCAGCCCGAGACCGGGACAGGGGGGGACAGATACGCAGTATTTT,CASSPRPGQGGTDTQYF
-,TRBV21-1,-,TRBJ1-2,TGTGCCAGCAGGACACAAGATCGAGCTAACTATGGCTACACCTTC,CASRTQDRANYGYTF
TRBD1,TRBV15,-,TRBJ1-1,TGTGCCACCAGCAGAAGATCCGGGACAGGGGTCACTGAAGCTTTCTTT,CATSRRSGTGVTEAFF
TRBD2,TRBV19,-,TRBJ2-5,TGTGCCAGTAGTATACGGGGGGGAGAGACCCAGTACTTC,CASSIRGGETQYF